One and the same sample provided the 27 T cell receptor beta chains below, sequenced in a study of cytomegalovirus exposure and HLA in healthy donors. This PCR relied on a set of 60 Vbeta primers and 13 Jbeta primers. Profiled with immunoSEQ multiplex PCR; TCRdb holds only in-frame clones, not every one. The repertoire holds about 130,000 clones, with 65% to 85% as singletons. Sequenced: PBMCs. The receptor source for this set is a boy aged 5-17 years in good health and CMV-seronegative.

V is TRBV10-3 and J is TRBJ1-1, with TRBD1 identical over 8 bases. The CDR3 covers 13 residues. Per germline, CDR1 ENHRY and CDR2 SYGVKD. Trimming cost V 0 bases and J 9 bases; bases outside gene matches: 3. CDR3 sequence: CAISESDRGKAFF. The CDR3 nucleotides are TGTGCCATCAGTGAGTCTGACAGGGGAAAAGCTTTCTTT.

V is TRBV7-9 and J is TRBJ1-2; D is perhaps TRBD1 (5 bases). The V gene's germline CDR1 is SEHNR and CDR2 FQNEAQ (reference sequence). Trimming stripped 3 bases from V and 0 bases from J, with 11 bases between. The CDR3 has 15 amino acids. The CDR3 DNA reads as TGTGCCAGCAGCTTCGGACATCCGGCTAACTATGGCTACACCTTC. As protein: CASSFGHPANYGYTF.

The chain carries TRBV6-6 and TRBJ1-1; D might be TRBD1 (6 bases). V was trimmed by 6 bases and J by 1 base, leaving 15 bases between them. The CDR3 consists of 15 residues. Germline V gene sequence: CDR1 MNHNY, CDR2 SVGAGI (reference sequence). The CDR3 protein is CASSNPWGQNTEAFF. The CDR3 nucleotides read TGTGCCAGCAGCAACCCCTGGGGGCAGAACACTGAAGCTTTCTTT.

The V call is TRBV5-6, the J call TRBJ2-3, with D perhaps matching TRBD2 (5 bases). CDR1 SGHDT and CDR2 YYEEEE come from the germline V gene. The CDR3 loop spans 15 amino acids. The V gene lost 1 base and the J gene lost 0 bases, with 9 bases spanning the gap. CDR3: CASSLPGISTDTQYF. For the CDR3, the DNA is TGTGCCAGCAGCTTGCCCGGGATAAGCACAGATACGCAGTATTTT.

The sample holds a few counts of this clone. The chain employs TRBV2 and TRBJ1-1, with TRBD1 matching over 9 bases. In germline, CDR1 is SNHLY, CDR2 FYNNEI. The V gene end was trimmed by 4 bases and the J gene end by 10 bases; junction bases not matched to a gene: 7. CDR3 length equals 13 residues. Here the CDR3 DNA reads TGTGCCAGCAGTGGGGGACAGGGTTGTCGAGCTTTCTTT. Translation gives CASSGGQGCRAFF.

This chain links TRBV23-1 with TRBJ1-2; D remains unclear. TRBV23-1 is placed among ORFs of uncertain function. Trimming removed 2 bases at V and 4 bases at J, with 14 bases between. The CDR3 loop spans 15 amino acids. This chain's CDR3 is CASSQTPSLGYGYTF. The CDR3 DNA follows: TGCGCCAGCAGTCAAACCCCTAGTCTGGGCTATGGCTACACCTTC.

The chain combines TRBV6-1 with TRBJ2-7, with a tentative D call TRBD1 (6 bases). Germline V CDR1 and CDR2: MNHNS, SASEGT. There are 13 residues in the CDR3. Trimming pared 4 bases from V and 3 bases from J, leaving 10 bases between. CDR3 DNA: TGTGCCAGCAGTGGGACAGTTGTCTACGAGCAGTACTTC. The encoded protein is CASSGTVVYEQYF.

The rearrangement links TRBV9 to TRBJ2-2; 9 positions match TRBD2. CDR1 is SGDLS, CDR2 YYNGEE, per germline. Losses at the gene ends were 0 bases for V and 5 bases for J; bases not matched to a gene: 8. The CDR3 runs to 17 residues. The chain's CDR3 is CASSVDGSGSYTGELFF. In DNA form, the CDR3 reads TGTGCCAGCAGCGTAGACGGTAGCGGGAGTTATACCGGGGAGCTGTTTTTT.

The chain is built from TRBV29-1 and TRBJ1-2; 7 nucleotides align to TRBD1. V shed 6 bases, J shed 4 bases, and the junction held 2 bases outside the gene matches. The CDR3 is 11 amino acids. The germline V gene has CDR1 SQVTM and CDR2 ANQGSEA. The CDR3 protein is CSVDRSYGYTF. The CDR3 DNA sequence: TGCAGCGTGGACAGGAGCTATGGCTACACCTTC.

The chain links TRBV5-4 to TRBJ1-2, with D maybe TRBD1 (5 bases). Looked up from germline, CDR1 is SGHNT and CDR2 is YYREEE (reference sequence). This CDR3 comprises 14 residues. The germline V and J ends were trimmed by 2 bases and 2 bases, with 10 bases remaining between them. In DNA form, the CDR3 reads TGTGCCAGCAGCTTTGACAGCCTCAACTATGGCTACACCTTC. Translated, it gives CASSFDSLNYGYTF.

V gene TRBV9 combines with J gene TRBJ2-2; 11 bases are a match to TRBD2. The germline V gene encodes CDR1 SGDLS and CDR2 YYNGEE. Losses at the gene ends were 0 bases for V and 6 bases for J; bases not matched to a gene: 1. The CDR3 is 15 residues long. For the CDR3, the DNA is TGTGCCAGCAGCGTAGGACTAGCGGGATCCGGGGAGCTGTTTTTT. This sequence encodes CASSVGLAGSGELFF.

The chain is built from TRBV25-1 and TRBJ1-4; 8 positions agree with TRBD1. CDR1 is MGHDK, CDR2 SYGVNS, per germline. V was clipped by 4 bases and J by 8 bases; unmatched bases: 9. The CDR3 extends over 15 amino acids. The CDR3 loop is CASSAYTGGGEKLFF. The CDR3 DNA reads as TGTGCCAGCAGTGCCTATACAGGGGGGGGAGAAAAACTGTTTTTT.

The chain joins TRBV29-1 to TRBJ2-7; 10 bases align to TRBD2. The CDR3 is made up of 17 amino acids. Germline CDR1 SQVTM, CDR2 ANQGSEA. V dropped 6 bases and J dropped 1; count of bases not matched to a gene: 15. The CDR3 sequence is CSVRFTKLAGISYEQYF. The CDR3 DNA follows: TGCAGCGTCCGCTTTACCAAACTAGCGGGAATTTCCTACGAGCAGTACTTC.

The rearrangement links TRBV19 to TRBJ2-1, with D tentatively TRBD2 (5 bases). CDR1 and CDR2 from the germline V gene are LNHDA and SQIVND (reference sequence). The CDR3 is 19 residues long. Trimming took 4 bases from V and 2 from J, leaving 24 bases between them. The CDR3 nucleotides are TGTGCCAGTAGTACCTTCGGGCGCGAGGGCCGCGGACCCTACAATGAGCAGTTCTTC. Encoded protein: CASSTFGREGRGPYNEQFF.

The V and J genes are TRBV27 and TRBJ2-4; 10 bases map to TRBD1. The CDR3 has 13 amino acids. With 4 bases clipped from V and 8 bases from J, the junction kept 2 bases outside the gene matches. Germline CDR1 reads MNHEY; CDR2 reads SMNVEV (reference sequence). In DNA, the CDR3 is TGTGCCAGCAGTTGGGACAGGGGCGACATTCAGTACTTC. Translation: CASSWDRGDIQYF.

The rearrangement links TRBV20-1 to TRBJ2-7; D ambiguous. The germline V and J ends were trimmed by 2 bases and 3 bases, with 5 bases remaining between them. Germline V gene lookup returns CDR1 DFQATT and CDR2 SNEGSKA (reference sequence). This CDR3 region has 11 residues. The CDR3 bases are TGCAGTGCTAGACAGAACTACGAGCAGTACTTC. This encodes CSARQNYEQYF.

This clone has a handful of counts. This sequence joins TRBV14 and TRBJ2-1; TRBD2 matches 12 bases. V shed 7 bases, J shed 15 bases, and the junction held 10 bases outside the gene matches. The CDR3 is 13 residues long. Germline V gene lookup returns CDR1 SGHDN and CDR2 FVKESK. In nucleotides, the CDR3 is TGTGCCAGCACCCAGGGAACTAGCGGGAGGAGGTTCTTC. Amino acid sequence: CASTQGTSGRRFF. Based on the CDR3 plus reference TRBV14 and TRBJ2-1, the full variable domain is EAGVTQFPSHSVIEKGQTVTLRCDPISGHDNLYWYRRVMGKEIKFLLHFVKESKQDESGMPNNRFLAERTGGTYSTLKVQPAELEDSGVYFCASTQGTSGRRFFGPGTRLTVL.

This chain uses TRBV2 with TRBJ2-7, with 7 bases fitting TRBD1. The CDR3 contains 13 residues. The germline gives CDR1 SNHLY, CDR2 FYNNEI. Trimming removed 8 bases from V and 3 bases from J; junction bases left unmatched: 7. The CDR3 loop reads CASGADRFYEQYF. The DNA of the CDR3 is TGTGCCAGCGGAGCGGACAGGTTCTACGAGCAGTACTTC.

This clone was recorded once. This sequence joins TRBV5-1 and TRBJ1-1; 12 bases align to TRBD1. Germline V gene sequence: CDR1 SGHRS, CDR2 YFSETQ. The V segment lost 0 bases and the J segment 4 bases; nucleotides outside the gene matches: 4. The CDR3 spans 16 residues. The CDR3 loop is CASSLVGQGALTEAFF. The DNA of the CDR3 is TGCGCCAGCAGCTTGGTGGGACAGGGGGCTCTCACTGAAGCTTTCTTT.

The chain employs TRBV5-4 and TRBJ2-5; possible D gene TRBD2, 5 bases. From germline, CDR1 is SGHNT and CDR2 YYREEE (reference sequence). CDR3 length equals 13 residues. Between the trimmed V and J ends, which lost 3 bases and 2 bases, there was a span of 8 bases. The CDR3 loop is CASSSGVQETQYF. Written as DNA, the CDR3 is TGTGCCAGCAGCTCCGGGGTGCAAGAGACCCAGTACTTC.

V gene TRBV4-3 combines with J gene TRBJ1-1; tentative D call: TRBD1 (5 bases). Trimming took 0 bases from V and 0 from J, leaving 8 bases between them. Germline CDR1 is LGHNA and CDR2 is YSLEER. The CDR3 length is 15 residues. CDR3 sequence reads: CASSQDSGLNTEAFF. The CDR3 coding sequence is TGCGCCAGCAGCCAAGACTCAGGGCTGAACACTGAAGCTTTCTTT.

V gene TRBV11-2 combines with J gene TRBJ2-7; 7 bases align to TRBD1. With 5 bases clipped from V and 6 bases from J, the junction kept 1 base outside the gene matches. Per germline, CDR1 SGHAT and CDR2 FQNNGV. The CDR3 extends over 11 amino acids. The CDR3 DNA sequence: TGTGCCAGCAGCCACAGGGGCGAGCAGTACTTC. Translated, it gives CASSHRGEQYF.

The chain combines TRBV7-9 with TRBJ2-1, with TRBD2 matching over 10 bases. V lost 5 bases and J lost 7; bases outside the gene matches: 2. The CDR3 extends over 13 amino acids. Germline assignment: CDR1 SEHNR and CDR2 FQNEAQ (reference sequence). CDR3 nucleotides: TGTGCCAGCAGCAAGGGACTAGCGAATGAGCAGTTCTTC. This gives the protein CASSKGLANEQFF.

The chain has TRBV30 and TRBJ2-7; 8 bases are shared with TRBD1. The germline V gene has CDR1 GTSNPN and CDR2 SVGIG (reference sequence). V dropped 0 bases and J dropped 6; count of bases not matched to a gene: 7. This CDR3 has 14 amino acids. CDR3 DNA sequence: TGTGCCTGGAGTGTACGCAGGGGGCTAAGCGAGCAGTACTTC. Translation: CAWSVRRGLSEQYF.

This chain joins TRBV5-1 and TRBJ1-2; D possibly corresponds to TRBD1 (6 bases). This CDR3 region has 16 residues. Looked up from germline, CDR1 is SGHRS and CDR2 is YFSETQ. V shed 2 bases and J shed 4 bases, with 18 bases lying between them. CDR3 DNA: TGCGCCAGCAGCTTAGGGACACCAAGCCCAATCTATGGCTACACCTTC. It yields the protein CASSLGTPSPIYGYTF.

The genes are TRBV27 and TRBJ2-3; 11 positions agree with TRBD2. V lost 4 bases to trimming and J lost 6 bases; unmatched junction nucleotides: 9. Germline V CDR1 and CDR2: MNHEY, SMNVEV (reference sequence). CDR3 size: 16 residues. DNA for the CDR3: TGTGCCAGCAGTTCCGGACTAGCGGGTAGGGGGGATACGCAGTATTTT. This encodes CASSSGLAGRGDTQYF.

This clone appeared a single time. The gene calls are TRBV7-8 and TRBJ2-5, with 7 bases identical to TRBD1. The germline V gene has CDR1 SGHVS and CDR2 FQNEAQ. The CDR3 has 14 residues. Trimming took 4 bases from V and 3 from J; bases not matched to a gene: 5. CDR3 nucleotide sequence: TGTGCCAGCAGCTCACAGGGGAGCAAAGAGACCCAGTACTTC. Translating it yields CASSSQGSKETQYF.